Below, one T cell receptor (beta chain) is given with its context. The target of this receptor is not known. Per-base qualities were not stored, and no clone one base away is much larger. The data belong to a study of control samples from healthy donors and cancer patients (dated by TCRdb to about 2020). The germline ends are 13 bases apart after V is trimmed by 6 bases and J by 5 bases. The germline V gene provides CDR1 SNHLY and CDR2 FYNNEI. The CDR3 contains 14 residues, cysteine and phenylalanine counted. CDR3 DNA only is kept here, 42 bases in frame from base 1. Receptors were amplified or captured by the immunoSEQ multiplex PCR assay. TCRdb limited this immuneACCESS table to in-frame rearrangements with V and J called. A share of clones is missing; checked studies link under half to unresolved V genes, and the rest is unexplained. The sample table contains around 180,000 clones; only one count was recorded for around 94% of them. The ten largest clones represent around 1.5% of the sample.

The rearrangement joined TRBV2 to TRBJ1-4; 6 matching bases give a weak D call of TRBD1. The material sequenced was blood. This TCR derives from a young woman in good health. The nucleotide sequence is TGTGCCAGCAGGGACAGACCTCCCAATGAAAAACTGTTTTTT. The encoded protein is CASRDRPPNEKLFF.